These 11 T cell receptor beta chains were all obtained from the same sample, sequenced in a study of T cell repertoires in cytomegalovirus infection. TCRdb independently ran MiXCR on the reads; one entry per CDR3 protein. The table includes some 170,000 distinct CDR3 sequences, about 18% detected once. The sequenced sample consisted of CD8+ T cells from PBMCs. The receptors stem from a human donor in good health (CMV status not recorded). Some clones in this sample may be carry-over from other donors' samples.

This clonotype showed up just a few times. The V gene is TRBV20-1, the J gene TRBJ1-5, with a weak D call TRBD1 (5 bases). Looked up from germline, CDR1 is DFQATT and CDR2 is SNEGSKA (reference sequence). This CDR3 comprises 14 residues. V was trimmed by 6 bases and J by 5 bases, leaving 17 bases between them. For the CDR3, the DNA is TGCAGTGCCACCGGGGACTCACCTGATCAGCCCCAGCATTTT. As protein: CSATGDSPDQPQHF.

This clonotype was picked up a small number of times. The chain is built from TRBV7-2 and TRBJ2-2, with D uncertain. Deletions cut 4 bases from V and 0 bases from J, with 12 bases between. This CDR3 has 16 amino acids. Germline CDR1 reads SGHTA; CDR2 reads FQGNSA. Written as DNA, the CDR3 is TGTGCCAGCAGCTCCCCCCGGGCTGCGAACACCGGGGAGCTGTTTTTT. It translates to CASSSPRAANTGELFF.

This clonotype was found a few times. The J gene is TRBJ2-7, the V gene TRBV9, with a possible D match to TRBD1 (6 bases). CDR1 is SGDLS, CDR2 YYNGEE, per germline. The CDR3 is made up of 13 amino acids. Trimming took 1 base from V and 7 from J, leaving 12 bases between them. Written as DNA, the CDR3 is TGTGCCAGCAGCGTACAGGGGTCGAAGGAGCAGTACTTC. This encodes CASSVQGSKEQYF.

V and J are TRBV6-1 and TRBJ1-3, with D perhaps TRBD1 (6 bases). The CDR3 extends over 15 amino acids. Trimming cost V 5 bases and J 4 bases, with 15 bases left between them. The germline CDR1 and CDR2 sequences are MNHNS and SASEGT. The CDR3 protein is CASSPTGYSGNTIYF. The CDR3 bases are TGTGCCAGCAGTCCCACAGGGTACTCGGGAAACACCATATATTTT.

In its sample, this clonotype was seen a few times. J is TRBJ2-1 and V is TRBV12-3 or TRBV12-4, with a possible D match to TRBD1 (6 bases). The germline V and J ends were trimmed by 5 bases and 7 bases, with 15 bases remaining between them. The CDR3 extends over 14 amino acids. The CDR3 sequence: CASSPTGTWNEQFF. The CDR3 DNA reads TGTGCCAGCAGTCCTACAGGGACCTGGAATGAGCAGTTCTTC.

The rearrangement joins TRBV5-5 to TRBJ1-5; TRBD1 matches 8 bases. The CDR3 is 14 residues long. CDR1 SGHKS and CDR2 YYEKEE come from the germline V gene (reference sequence). V shed 3 bases and J 4 bases; nucleotides not matched to a gene: 3. CDR3 sequence: CASSWRQGNQPQHF. CDR3 coding DNA: TGTGCCAGCAGCTGGAGACAGGGGAATCAGCCCCAGCATTTT. The full variable domain, in which reference TRBV5-5 and TRBJ1-5 provide the parts outside the CDR3, is DAGVTQSPTHLIKTRGQQVTLRCSPISGHKSVSWYQQVLGQGPQFIFQYYEKEERGRGNFPDRFSARQFPNYSSELNVNALLLGDSALYLCASSWRQGNQPQHFGDGTRLSIL.

This clonotype was detected a few times. V and J are TRBV7-3 and TRBJ2-3; TRBD2 aligns across 9 bases. CDR1 and CDR2 from the germline V gene are SGHTA and FQGTGA. The CDR3 is made up of 16 amino acids. V lost 5 bases and J lost 0; bases outside the gene matches: 6. The CDR3 is CASSQLAGPSTDTQYF. The CDR3, as DNA: TGTGCCAGCAGCCAACTAGCGGGTCCTAGCACAGATACGCAGTATTTT. The full variable domain, in which reference TRBV7-3 and TRBJ2-3 provide the parts outside the CDR3, is GAGVSQTPSNKVTEKGKYVELRCDPISGHTALYWYRQSLGQGPEFLIYFQGTGAADDSGLPNDRFFAVRPEGSVSTLKIQRTERGDSAVYLCASSQLAGPSTDTQYFGPGTRLTVL.

J is TRBJ2-7 and V is TRBV11-2, with D hard to call. The germline V gene has CDR1 SGHAT and CDR2 FQNNGV. Deletions cut 4 bases from V and 2 bases from J, with 12 bases between. This CDR3 is built from 14 residues. For the CDR3, the DNA is TGTGCCAGCAGCTCGTACTTGACCGCCTACGAGCAGTACTTC. Amino acid sequence: CASSSYLTAYEQYF.

V is TRBV6-6 and J is TRBJ2-6; 8 bases are shared with TRBD1. After removal of 5 bases from V and 3 bases from J, the junction contained 3 bases not matched to a gene. Looked up from germline, CDR1 is MNHNY and CDR2 is SVGAGI (reference sequence). The CDR3 covers 15 residues. The chain's CDR3 is CASSQQGDGANVLTF. The CDR3 nucleotides read TGTGCCAGCAGTCAACAGGGGGATGGGGCCAACGTCCTGACTTTC.

In this sample, this clonotype turned up a few times. The CDR3 sequence is CASSLAGGAGGRLYGYTF. The CDR3, as DNA: TGTGCCAGCAGCTTAGCCGGAGGGGCAGGGGGTCGCCTTTATGGCTACACCTTC. This chain uses TRBV7-2 with TRBJ1-2, with 7 bases aligning to TRBD1. The CDR3 has 18 residues. The junction had 15 bases not matched to a gene; V was cut back by 0 bases and J by 5 bases. Germline V gene data show CDR1 as SGHTA and CDR2 as FQGNSA.

The chain couples TRBV7-2 to TRBJ1-1; no clear D. This CDR3 has 13 amino acids. Between the trimmed V and J ends, which lost 1 base and 8 bases, there was a span of 11 bases. Germline V lookup: CDR1 SGHTA, CDR2 FQGNSA. CDR3 sequence reads: CASSLGHLTEAFF. The CDR3 DNA sequence: TGTGCCAGCAGCTTAGGGCATCTTACGGAAGCTTTCTTT. Complete variable domain (other parts from reference TRBV7-2 and TRBJ1-1): GAGVSQSPSNKVTEKGKDVELRCDPISGHTALYWYRQSLGQGLEFLIYFQGNSAPDKSGLPSDRFSAERTGGSVSTLTIQRTQQEDSAVYLCASSLGHLTEAFFGQGTRLTVV.